The 26 T cell receptor beta chains below come from one sample, sequenced in a study of Graves' ophthalmopathy and Graves' hyperthyroidism. The authors amplified TCR beta CDR3 regions from RNA transcripts. The first-round RT-PCR employed HTBI primers together with the Qiagen OneStep RT-PCR kit. A multiplex PCR was then performed as the second round. TCRdb processed the multiplex PCR reads anew with MiXCR; each CDR3 protein has one entry. The profile covers roughly 420,000 distinct CDR3 sequences, with roughly 20% appearing a single time and roughly 3% taken by the ten largest. Source material: peripheral blood. The origin of the receptors is a woman aged 18-29 years with stable Graves' hyperthyroidism.

This clonotype appeared many times. V gene TRBV12-3 or TRBV12-4 combines with J gene TRBJ1-5; D is unclear. Trimming removed 3 bases from V and 1 base from J, with 10 bases in between. CDR3 length: 15 amino acids. The CDR3 coding sequence is TGTGCCAGCAGTTTTGGTGCAAACAGCAATCAGCCCCAGCATTTT. Translating gives CASSFGANSNQPQHF.

This clonotype was found many times. This chain uses TRBV12-3 or TRBV12-4 with TRBJ2-5; D is ambiguous. The V gene lost 4 bases and the J gene lost 5 bases, with 8 bases spanning the gap. The CDR3 contains 12 residues. The CDR3 here is CASSSLGETQYF. The DNA for the CDR3 is TGTGCCAGCAGTTCCCTTGGTGAGACCCAGTACTTC.

This clonotype was counted many times. This chain joins TRBV24-1 and TRBJ2-5; D gene uncertain. V shed 4 bases and J shed 1 base, with 9 bases lying between them. CDR3 size: 14 residues. CDR1 is KGHDR, CDR2 SFDVKD, per germline. CDR3 sequence: CATSESSSQETQYF. CDR3 coding DNA: TGTGCCACCAGTGAGTCAAGCAGCCAAGAGACCCAGTACTTC.

This clonotype was picked up many times. V is TRBV12-3 or TRBV12-4 and J is TRBJ1-2; the D is unclear. CDR3 length equals 14 residues. The V end was cut by 5 bases, the J end by 7 bases, with 17 bases between. The CDR3 coding sequence is TGTGCCAGCAGTCCCTGGGCGGTTCACGGTGGCTACACCTTC. Protein: CASSPWAVHGGYTF.

This clonotype came up a few times. This chain links TRBV11-1 with TRBJ2-2; TRBD2 matches at 7 bases. V shed 5 bases and J 2 bases; nucleotides not matched to a gene: 14. Per germline, CDR1 SGHAT and CDR2 FQDESV (reference sequence). The CDR3 is 18 amino acids. CDR3 DNA sequence: TGTGCCAGCAGCCATTATAGACTCGCTAGCGGAAACACCGGGGAGCTGTTTTTT. Protein product: CASSHYRLASGNTGELFF.

At least ten counts were recorded for this clonotype. CDR3 DNA sequence: TGTGCCAGCAGTAGCCTCAGGAACACTGAAGCTTTCTTT. Translated: CASSSLRNTEAFF. This chain joins TRBV2 and TRBJ1-1; D is ambiguous. Germline lookup yields CDR1 SNHLY and CDR2 FYNNEI. Trimming removed 5 bases from V and 1 base from J, with 8 bases in between. CDR3 length: 13 residues.

This clonotype appeared many times. The gene calls are TRBV20-1 and TRBJ2-7; a possible D gene is TRBD2 (5 bases). CDR3 length equals 14 residues. Germline lookup yields CDR1 DFQATT and CDR2 SNEGSKA (reference sequence). Between the trimmed V and J ends, which lost 0 bases and 1 base, there was a span of 10 bases. CDR3 in amino acids: CSAREYRGSYEQYF. In DNA, the CDR3 is TGCAGTGCTAGAGAGTACCGGGGATCCTACGAGCAGTACTTC.

In this sample, this clonotype turned up many times. J is TRBJ2-5 and V is TRBV11-2; no clear D. Trimming stripped 3 bases from V and 1 base from J, with 6 bases between. The CDR3 runs 13 residues. The germline CDR1 and CDR2 sequences are SGHAT and FQNNGV. The CDR3 DNA reads TGTGCCAGCAGCTTTAACAGCCAAGAGACCCAGTACTTC. Its translation: CASSFNSQETQYF.

About this clonotype: A much larger clone sits a single nucleotide away, making a read error possible. This chain joins TRBV7-8 and TRBJ2-3; D ambiguous. CDR1 SGHVS and CDR2 FQNEAQ come from the germline V gene. The CDR3 totals 14 residues. Trimming removed 5 bases at V and 4 bases at J, with 13 bases between. The CDR3 loop is CASSPGVRSDTQYF. CDR3 in DNA: TGTGCCAGCAGCCCAGGAGTGCGCTCAGATACGCAGTATTTT.

This clonotype was recorded many times. CDR3 bases: TGTGCCATCAGTGGGCGGGTGGGGAACACTGAAGCTTTCTTT. Residues: CAISGRVGNTEAFF. The rearrangement joins TRBV10-3 to TRBJ1-1; D call uncertain. Trimming removed 4 bases from V and 1 base from J, with 10 bases in between. The CDR3 contains 14 residues. The germline V gene encodes CDR1 ENHRY and CDR2 SYGVKD.

V gene TRBV28 combines with J gene TRBJ1-3; D possibly corresponds to TRBD1 (5 bases). CDR3 size: 15 residues. Deletions cut 5 bases from V and 0 bases from J, with 11 bases between. Germline lookup yields CDR1 MDHEN and CDR2 SYDVKM. Here the CDR3 reads CASSTGGFSGNTIYF. CDR3 in DNA: TGTGCCAGCAGTACGGGGGGATTCTCTGGAAACACCATATATTTT.

In its sample, this clonotype was seen a few times. V usage is TRBV14 and J usage is TRBJ2-7, with D unclear. The J call may be wrong; the DNA end is better matched by TRBJ2-1. Germline-derived CDR1 and CDR2 are SGHDN and FVKESK. The CDR3 sequence is 13 residues long. The CDR3 DNA reads as TGTGCCAGCAGCCAAGGACTGACCTACGAGCAGTTCTTC. Its translation: CASSQGLTYEQFF.

This clonotype was seen more than once but under ten times. This rearrangement joins TRBV12-3 or TRBV12-4 to TRBJ1-5, with D uncertain. This CDR3 region has 14 residues. The ends were cut back, 3 bases at V and 0 bases at J, with 6 bases in the middle. Here the CDR3 reads CASSLEASNQPQHF. The DNA of the CDR3 is TGTGCCAGCAGTTTGGAGGCTAGCAATCAGCCCCAGCATTTT.

This clonotype was detected ten times or more. The rearrangement links TRBV6-4 to TRBJ1-2, with 12 bases fitting TRBD1. Germline CDR1 and CDR2: MRHNA and SNTAGT. The CDR3 extends over 16 amino acids. V lost 1 base to trimming and J lost 4 bases; unmatched junction nucleotides: 4. The DNA of the CDR3 is TGTGCCAGCAGTGACTTCGGGACAGGGGGCGTCTATGGCTACACCTTC. Amino acid sequence: CASSDFGTGGVYGYTF.

This clonotype was counted many times. This chain uses TRBV12-3 or TRBV12-4 with TRBJ2-7; D not resolved. V was clipped by 4 bases and J by 5 bases, with 9 bases between them. The CDR3 has 12 residues. The CDR3 protein is CASSSHTNEQYF. CDR3 nucleotides: TGTGCCAGCAGTTCTCACACAAACGAGCAGTACTTC.

As regards this clonotype: One base away lies a much larger clone, so this may be a sequencing read error. The V and J genes are TRBV6-2 or TRBV6-3 and TRBJ2-7; unclear D gene. The CDR3 covers 14 residues. Germline V CDR1 and CDR2: MNHEY, SVGEGT. CDR3 bases: TGTGCCAGCAGTTACATTCAGAGTACCTACGAGCAGTGCTTC. It encodes CASSYIQSTYEQCF.

Many counts were recorded for this clonotype. V usage is TRBV6-5 and J usage is TRBJ1-1, with D unresolved. This CDR3 spans 13 amino acids. Germline CDR1 and CDR2: MNHEY and SVGAGI. V was shortened by 4 bases and J by 8 bases, with 14 bases between the two germline ends. The CDR3 region is CASSFGRRAEAFF. For the CDR3, the DNA is TGTGCCAGCAGTTTTGGTCGTCGGGCCGAAGCTTTCTTT.

The V and J genes are TRBV28 and TRBJ2-5; D is possibly TRBD2 (6 bases). The CDR3 runs 14 residues. V lost 7 bases and J lost 2, with 14 bases in between. CDR1 and CDR2 from the germline V gene are MDHEN and SYDVKM. As DNA, the CDR3 is TGTGCCAGCATCTCACCGGGACTTCAAGAGACCCAGTACTTC. As protein: CASISPGLQETQYF.

The rearrangement uses TRBV28 and TRBJ2-7, with 9 bases that match TRBD1. The CDR3 totals 16 residues. Germline CDR1 and CDR2: MDHEN and SYDVKM. V lost 6 bases to trimming and J lost 2 bases; unmatched junction nucleotides: 11. DNA for the CDR3: TGTGCCAGCAGCCCAGGGTGGGGACAGGGAGCCTACGAGCAGTACTTC. It yields the protein CASSPGWGQGAYEQYF.

This clonotype was observed at least ten times. The J gene is TRBJ1-1, the V gene TRBV19; D is uncertain. The CDR3 has 16 amino acids. Trimming removed 7 bases at V and 0 bases at J, with 18 bases between. The V gene's germline CDR1 is LNHDA and CDR2 SQIVND (reference sequence). CDR3 sequence: CASILSSGRMNTEAFF. The CDR3 region has the DNA TGTGCCAGTATTCTATCCTCCGGGCGAATGAACACTGAAGCTTTCTTT.

CDR3 in DNA: TGCAGCGTTGATAGGGGCGCGGGCACTGAAGCTTTCTTT. This sequence encodes CSVDRGAGTEAFF. The chain couples TRBV29-1 to TRBJ1-1, with D perhaps TRBD1 (5 bases). V was trimmed by 3 bases and J by 4 bases, leaving 12 bases between them. The germline V gene encodes CDR1 SQVTM and CDR2 ANQGSEA. CDR3 length: 13 amino acids.

This chain links TRBV12-3 or TRBV12-4 with TRBJ2-5; 8 positions agree with TRBD1. With 6 bases clipped from V and 4 bases from J, the junction kept 7 bases outside the gene matches. This CDR3 region has 14 residues. CDR3 nucleotides: TGTGCCAGCAGACGCACAGGGGGTCGAGAGACCCAGTACTTC. This codes for CASRRTGGRETQYF.

Regarding this clonotype: Mismatch with germline at one junction end may stem from a read error. V gene TRBV4-1 combines with J gene TRBJ2-1; D is possibly TRBD2 (5 bases). Germline V gives CDR1 MGHRA, CDR2 YSYEKL. The CDR3 length is 17 residues. CDR3 bases: TGCGCCAGCAGCGCAAGCACAGTGGAGGCATCCTACAAGGAGCAGTTCTTC. It encodes CASSASTVEASYKEQFF.

A remark on this clonotype: This may come from a read error, since a much larger clone is one base off. The rearrangement uses TRBV20-1 and TRBJ1-6, with unresolved D. CDR1 is DFQATT, CDR2 SNEGSKA, per germline (reference sequence). The ends were cut back, 0 bases at V and 11 bases at J, with 8 bases in the middle. The CDR3 consists of 12 residues. CDR3 nucleotides: TGCAGTGCTAGAGAGGAGGGAACACCCCTCCACTTT. Its translation: CSAREEGTPLHF.

V and J are TRBV2 and TRBJ1-2; 7 bases fit TRBD1. The V gene's germline CDR1 is SNHLY and CDR2 FYNNEI. This CDR3 has 13 amino acids. The V and J ends lost 7 bases and 5 bases, in that order; junction bases with no gene match: 7. The CDR3 here is CASIKTGMYGYTF. DNA of the CDR3: TGTGCCAGCATCAAGACAGGGATGTATGGCTACACCTTC.

In this sample, this clonotype turned up many times. The chain combines TRBV5-1 with TRBJ1-1, with D possibly being TRBD1 (5 bases). Germline V CDR1 and CDR2: SGHRS, YFSETQ. The CDR3 covers 15 residues. Trimming left V 1 base short and J 5 bases short, with 15 bases between. The CDR3 is CASSLLGRAGTEAFF. DNA of the CDR3: TGCGCCAGCAGCTTGTTGGGCAGGGCAGGGACTGAAGCTTTCTTT.